Shown below are 20 T cell receptor beta chains from a single sample sequenced in a study of memory CD4+ T cells and cytomegalovirus serostatus (dated by TCRdb to between 2018 and 2021). Single viable CD3+CD4+CD8-CD45RO+ cells were sorted as memory CD4+ T cells on a FACSAria II. Library preparation used the immunoSEQ multiplex PCR assay. Held by TCRdb, this immuneACCESS table contains in-frame sequences only and omits some clones. Under half of the omission traces to an unresolved V gene where checked; the cause of the rest is unknown. The sample table lists tens of thousands of clones, more than 60% of them with a count of one. The ten top clones hold over 0.6% of the sample. The sample comprised memory CD4+ T cells from blood. The receptor source for this set is an adult in good health and CMV-seronegative.

The chain carries TRBV5-6 and TRBJ1-2; D call uncertain. Trimming took 0 bases from V and 2 from J, leaving 17 bases between them. Looked up from germline, CDR1 is SGHDT and CDR2 is YYEEEE. This CDR3 region has 17 residues. CDR3 sequence: CASSLDFRQAINYGYTF. The CDR3 DNA reads TGTGCCAGCAGCTTGGATTTTCGGCAGGCCATCAACTATGGCTACACCTTC.

The chain couples TRBV19 to TRBJ2-2; D is perhaps TRBD1 (6 bases). The ends were cut back, 3 bases at V and 6 bases at J, with 8 bases in the middle. Germline V gives CDR1 LNHDA, CDR2 SQIVND (reference sequence). This CDR3 contains 13 residues. The CDR3 spells CASSIRTAGELFF. In DNA, the CDR3 is TGTGCCAGTAGTATCCGGACAGCCGGGGAGCTGTTTTTT.

The chain couples TRBV7-8 to TRBJ1-2, with 7 bases matching TRBD1. Germline assignment: CDR1 SGHVS and CDR2 FQNEAQ. The CDR3 spans 13 residues. Unmatched junction bases numbered 4, after V lost 4 bases and J lost 5 bases. CDR3 in amino acids: CASSSTGQYGYTF. The CDR3 DNA reads as TGTGCCAGCAGCTCAACGGGACAGTATGGCTACACCTTC.

The rearrangement links TRBV28 to TRBJ2-7, with TRBD1 matching 11 bases. The CDR3 consists of 13 residues. Germline CDR1 is MDHEN and CDR2 is SYDVKM. With V trimmed by 6 bases and J by 5 bases, 3 bases remained unmatched. For the CDR3, the DNA is TGTGCCAGCAGGGGACAGGGGGGGCACGAGCAGTACTTC. Protein product: CASRGQGGHEQYF.

This clone was seen only once. V and J are TRBV10-3 and TRBJ2-1; D not resolved. Trimming cost V 2 bases and J 8 bases, with 16 bases left between them. This CDR3 has 15 residues. The germline V gene has CDR1 ENHRY and CDR2 SYGVKD. The CDR3 loop reads CAISEQGPITDEQFF. The CDR3 nucleotides read TGTGCCATCAGTGAGCAAGGACCGATTACGGATGAGCAGTTCTTC.

This chain connects TRBV11-2 to TRBJ1-3, with 8 bases fitting TRBD1. Germline-derived CDR1 and CDR2 are SGHAT and FQNNGV. The CDR3 has 15 residues. The J segment lost 2 bases and the V segment lost 5 bases, leaving 5 bases of the junction unmatched. Here the CDR3 reads CASSPPTGAGNTIYF. In nucleotides, the CDR3 is TGTGCCAGCAGCCCACCGACAGGGGCTGGAAACACCATATATTTT.

The V call is TRBV2, the J call TRBJ1-2, with 8 bases identical to TRBD1. Trimming took 2 bases from V and 8 from J; bases not matched to a gene: 16. Germline assignment: CDR1 SNHLY and CDR2 FYNNEI. The CDR3 sequence is 17 residues long. In nucleotides, the CDR3 is TGTGCCAGCAGTGAAACGGGGCAGGGGGCCGGGCCGGGAGGCTACACCTTC. Amino acid sequence: CASSETGQGAGPGGYTF.

V usage is TRBV11-3 and J usage is TRBJ1-1; no definite D call. This CDR3 has 13 amino acids. Germline assignment: CDR1 SGHNT and CDR2 YENEEA. The V end was cut by 10 bases, the J end by 1 base, with 13 bases between. Here the CDR3 reads CATSGLRNTEAFF. For the CDR3, the DNA is TGTGCCACCTCGGGGTTGAGGAACACTGAAGCTTTCTTT.

The V and J genes are TRBV7-9 and TRBJ1-2, with TRBD1 identical over 7 bases. The trim removed 1 base at V and 8 bases at J, leaving 10 bases unmatched. Germline V gives CDR1 SEHNR, CDR2 FQNEAQ (reference sequence). This CDR3 contains 15 residues. CDR3 sequence reads: CASSLGQGQLKGYTF. In DNA, the CDR3 is TGTGCCAGCAGCTTAGGACAGGGACAACTGAAAGGCTACACCTTC. The variable domain in full, with the rest retrieved from reference TRBV7-9 and TRBJ1-2, is DTGVSQNPRHKITKRGQNVTFRCDPISEHNRLYWYRQTLGQGPEFLTYFQNEAQLEKSRLLSDRFSAERPKGSFSTLEIQRTEQGDSAMYLCASSLGQGQLKGYTFGSGTRLTVV.

This chain joins TRBV4-3 and TRBJ2-7; 7 bases are shared with TRBD1. Germline V gene data show CDR1 as LGHNA and CDR2 as YSLEER. The CDR3 length is 17 residues. The J segment lost 5 bases and the V segment lost 0 bases, leaving 13 bases of the junction unmatched. The CDR3 reads CASSQDLRAGGGHEQYF. The CDR3 DNA reads as TGCGCCAGCAGCCAAGATTTGAGAGCAGGGGGTGGTCACGAGCAGTACTTC.

V is TRBV14 and J is TRBJ1-2; D gene unclear. Deletions cut 4 bases from V and 7 bases from J, with 16 bases between. The CDR3 sequence is 14 residues long. CDR1 and CDR2 (germline): SGHDN, FVKESK. CDR3 in amino acids: CASSRQTGWGGYTF. The CDR3 nucleotides read TGTGCCAGCAGCCGACAAACGGGGTGGGGTGGCTACACCTTC.

The rearrangement uses TRBV20-1 and TRBJ2-7; D is uncertain. Trimming removed 0 bases at V and 7 bases at J, with 7 bases between. The CDR3 extends over 11 amino acids. The germline gives CDR1 DFQATT, CDR2 SNEGSKA (reference sequence). The CDR3 bases are TGCAGTGCTAGAGATTTCCCAGAGCAGTACTTC. Its protein is CSARDFPEQYF.

The CDR3 sequence is CAWILAGGREQYF. CDR3 DNA: TGTGCCTGGATCCTAGCGGGGGGCAGGGAGCAGTACTTC. The J gene is TRBJ2-7, the V gene TRBV30; 11 bases match TRBD2. This CDR3 region has 13 residues. CDR1 and CDR2 (germline): GTSNPN, SVGIG (reference sequence). The V segment lost 4 bases and the J segment 7 bases; nucleotides outside the gene matches: 6.

The V call is TRBV5-1, the J call TRBJ2-1, with unresolved D. The CDR3 length is 16 residues. Germline V gives CDR1 SGHRS, CDR2 YFSETQ. V gave up 2 bases and J gave up 0 bases, with 12 bases separating them. The CDR3 nucleotides are TGCGCCAGCAGCTTAGCCAGCCTCTCCTCCTACAATGAGCAGTTCTTC. Protein: CASSLASLSSYNEQFF.

This clone was counted only a few times. This chain joins TRBV18 and TRBJ1-1; 7 bases match TRBD1. Germline V gene lookup returns CDR1 KGHSH and CDR2 LQKENI. V lost 1 base to trimming and J lost 0 bases; unmatched junction nucleotides: 8. The CDR3 has 17 amino acids. The CDR3 region is CASSPQGRGPMNTEAFF. The DNA for the CDR3 is TGTGCCAGCTCACCACAGGGGAGGGGGCCTATGAACACTGAAGCTTTCTTT.

The gene calls are TRBV15 and TRBJ2-2, with 8 bases lining up with TRBD1. The CDR3 has 14 residues. Per the germline V gene, CDR1 is LNHNV and CDR2 is YYDKDF (reference sequence). The V and J ends lost 3 bases and 6 bases, in that order; junction bases with no gene match: 3. CDR3 in amino acids: CATSRDRVAGELFF. The CDR3 nucleotides are TGTGCCACCAGCAGGGACAGGGTTGCCGGGGAGCTGTTTTTT.

The V call is TRBV10-2, the J call TRBJ1-1, with D unclear. Germline V gives CDR1 WSHSY, CDR2 SAAADI. V dropped 4 bases and J dropped 4 bases, with 10 bases sitting between them. CDR3 length: 13 amino acids. CDR3 sequence (DNA): TGCGCCAGCAGTGTGGAGGTGGGCACTGAAGCTTTCTTT. Translated: CASSVEVGTEAFF.

The chain couples TRBV6-1 to TRBJ2-2, with D unresolved. In germline, CDR1 is MNHNS, CDR2 SASEGT. Trimming shortened V by 5 bases and J by 7 bases, and 8 bases separated the two germline ends. This CDR3 has 12 amino acids. Here the CDR3 DNA reads TGTGCCAGCAGTCGGCGACTCGGGGAGCTGTTTTTT. This codes for CASSRRLGELFF.

The CDR3: CAWSVKGIGGYTF. CDR3 DNA sequence: TGTGCCTGGAGTGTTAAAGGGATCGGTGGCTACACCTTC. The chain employs TRBV30 and TRBJ1-2, with D hard to call. Trimming left V 0 bases short and J 7 bases short, with 12 bases between. The CDR3 has 13 residues. Germline CDR1 and CDR2: GTSNPN and SVGIG (reference sequence).

The chain employs TRBV6-5 and TRBJ2-7; D uncertain. Trimming removed 2 bases from V and 5 bases from J, with 4 bases in between. The CDR3 consists of 11 residues. The germline V gene encodes CDR1 MNHEY and CDR2 SVGAGI. In DNA form, the CDR3 reads TGTGCCAGCAGTTACATTAACGAGCAGTACTTC. This codes for CASSYINEQYF.